The rows below give T cell receptor beta chains drawn from one sample of a study of tumor-infiltrating lymphocytes in primary liver carcinoma. A single record per CDR3 protein comes from TCRdb applying MiXCR to the multiplex PCR reads. The table includes 60,000 or so distinct CDR3 sequences, 55% to 75% detected once. The sequencing sample was made of liver tumor tissue from sampling region 2. The source is a man aged 35-49 years with primary liver carcinoma and hepatitis B virus infection. Each CDR3 is given without its conserved first and last residue. The D gene is left open where the match is weak. Only part of the rows carry a size: once, few, many, or a class if the clone is expanded.

j_call,v_call,clone_size,d_call,cdr3_aa
TRBJ2-7,TRBV19,NA,TRBD2,ASSIGGSSYEQY
TRBJ2-7,TRBV11-1,NA,NA,ASMGKRSYEQY
TRBJ2-2,TRBV4-1,NA,NA,ASSQADGGRIRELF
TRBJ2-7,TRBV7-8,NA,NA,TSGLSYGQY
TRBJ2-5,TRBV11-2,NA,NA,ASSLEFKGTQY
TRBJ2-3,TRBV5-4,NA,NA,ASSLAREDTQY
TRBJ1-2,TRBV29-1,once,NA,SVYLASDYGYT
TRBJ2-7,TRBV10-3,large,TRBD2,AITKRSGLAGGFSYEQY
TRBJ2-3,TRBV11-2,NA,TRBD2,ARSLTSGSTDTQC
TRBJ1-2,TRBV29-1,medium-sized,NA,SVRKRAGRGYT
TRBJ2-1,TRBV11-2,NA,NA,ACSLYRLVSEQY
TRBJ2-3,TRBV29-1,once,NA,SVDVASTDTQY
TRBJ2-1,TRBV6-2/TRBV6-3,NA,NA,GSTHGGSYNEQF
TRBJ2-2,TRBV19,NA,NA,ASSRGGSNTRELF
TRBJ2-7,TRBV4-2,NA,TRBD2,ASSRIPGLAGGPHEQY
TRBJ1-5,TRBV11-1,NA,NA,ASSLGRDQPQH
TRBJ1-2,TRBV30,NA,TRBD1,AWRTLGTGGIVVYGYT
TRBJ2-2,TRBV11-2,NA,NA,ASSRLRSANAGEPF
TRBJ2-6,TRBV11-2,NA,NA,ASSMGEERGISLSGANVLT
TRBJ2-3,TRBV20-1,NA,NA,SAGNSRDTQY
TRBJ2-4,TRBV29-1,few,NA,SVHVEGAENIQY
TRBJ1-2,TRBV6-2/TRBV6-3,few,NA,ASRTPAQGYGYT
TRBJ2-2,TRBV11-2,NA,NA,ASSLQGGGLTRELF
TRBJ2-2,TRBV20-1,NA,TRBD1,SAPGQGAVTGELF
TRBJ1-4,TRBV5-5,many,TRBD1,ASSFGTGGEKLF
TRBJ2-7,TRBV6-1,many,TRBD1,ASAQGAQRALPYEQY
TRBJ2-7,TRBV6-2/TRBV6-3,NA,NA,VSTERIGEQY